Listed below are T cell receptor beta chains from one sample, sequenced in a study of control samples from healthy donors and cancer patients. The assay was immunoSEQ multiplex PCR, and TCRdb's table has in-frame clones only and misses some. The repertoire has approximately 88,000 clones, 90% to 95% of them found once; the top ten carry over 0.75%. The material sequenced was blood. The receptor set was obtained from a woman aged 25 to 39 in good health. Each CDR3 is given with its conserved first and last residue. D genes are given only for firm matches. Expanded clones get a size class; other rows say once, few or many, or leave the size out.

clone_size,v_call,j_call,d_call,cdr3_aa,cdr3_nt
.,TRBV7-2,TRBJ1-4,TRBD1,CASSVGQGTLEKLFF,TGTGCCAGCAGCGTAGGACAGGGGACGCTTGAAAAACTGTTTTTT
once,TRBV6-5,TRBJ2-7,TRBD2,CASISGGVSGEQYF,TGTGCCAGCATCTCGGGGGGGGTCTCGGGCGAGCAGTACTTC
.,TRBV10-2,TRBJ2-7,TRBD2,CASSVASGSIGNEQYF,TGCGCCAGCAGTGTCGCTAGCGGGAGCATCGGAAACGAGCAGTACTTC
.,TRBV3-1/TRBV3-2,TRBJ2-3,.,CASSEGTATQYF,TGTGCCAGCAGCGAAGGGACCGCTACGCAGTATTTT
once,TRBV5-1,TRBJ2-2,TRBD1,CASSLGPGQGSTGELFF,TGCGCCAGCAGCTTGGGTCCGGGACAGGGATCCACCGGGGAGCTGTTTTTT
.,TRBV3-1/TRBV3-2,TRBJ1-2,.,CASGELNYGYTF,TGTGCCAGCGGAGAACTTAACTATGGCTACACCTTC
.,TRBV25-1,TRBJ2-7,TRBD1,CASSGTGTHEQYF,TGTGCCAGCAGTGGGACAGGGACCCACGAGCAGTACTTC
.,TRBV14,TRBJ2-5,.,CASSLNMGQETQYF,TGTGCCAGCAGCCTTAACATGGGCCAAGAGACCCAGTACTTC
.,TRBV5-8,TRBJ1-6,.,CASASRRGDASYNSPLHF,TGTGCCAGCGCTTCCCGGAGGGGGGATGCTTCTTATAATTCACCCCTCCACTTT
.,TRBV20-1,TRBJ2-4,.,CSARPIGIFHF,TGCAGTGCTAGACCTATAGGAATTTTCCACTTC
few,TRBV3-1/TRBV3-2,TRBJ1-2,.,CASSQVGQTYDYGYTF,TGTGCCAGCAGCCAAGTTGGCCAGACCTATGACTATGGCTACACCTTC
once,TRBV5-1,TRBJ1-2,.,CASSLGGHYGYTF,TGCGCCAGCAGCTTGGGGGGACACTATGGCTACACCTTC
.,TRBV30,TRBJ2-2,TRBD2,CASKLAGGRNTGELFF,TGTGCCTCGAAACTAGCGGGGGGTCGGAACACCGGGGAGCTGTTTTTT
.,TRBV24-1,TRBJ1-5,.,CATSERLSNQPQHF,TGTGCCACCAGTGAAAGGCTTAGCAATCAGCCCCAGCATTTT
.,TRBV5-1,TRBJ1-3,TRBD1,CASSFGDSFISGNTIYF,TGCGCCAGCAGCTTTGGGGACAGCTTCATCTCTGGAAACACCATATATTTT
.,TRBV4-1,TRBJ1-1,TRBD1,CASSPPDDREGTEAFF,TGCGCCAGCAGCCCCCCTGACGACAGGGAAGGCACTGAAGCTTTCTTT
.,TRBV5-1,TRBJ1-5,TRBD1,CASSPGQGNQPQHF,TGCGCCAGCAGCCCGGGACAGGGCAATCAGCCCCAGCATTTT
.,TRBV5-1,TRBJ2-1,.,CASSLSGSYLNEQFF,TGCGCCAGCAGCTTGTCCGGTTCCTACCTCAATGAGCAGTTCTTC
.,TRBV28,TRBJ2-1,.,CASSLLGPGHNEQFF,TGTGCCAGCAGTTTATTGGGGCCGGGGCACAATGAGCAGTTCTTC
.,TRBV6-1,TRBJ2-3,.,CASSEAKGTDTQYF,TGTGCCAGCAGTGAAGCTAAGGGCACAGATACGCAGTATTTT
.,TRBV3-1/TRBV3-2,TRBJ1-5,TRBD1,CASSQAGQGGNQPQHF,TGTGCCAGCAGCCAAGCGGGACAGGGGGGCAATCAGCCCCAGCATTTT
.,TRBV7-9,TRBJ2-5,TRBD1,CASSSTGVLGETQYF,TGTGCCAGCAGCTCGACAGGGGTTCTAGGAGAGACCCAGTACTTC
.,TRBV2,TRBJ1-5,.,CASSEEPAPQHF,TGTGCCAGCAGTGAAGAACCTGCGCCCCAGCATTTT
.,TRBV3-1/TRBV3-2,TRBJ1-5,.,CASSQGGPQHF,TGTGCCAGCAGCCAAGGAGGGCCCCAGCATTTT
.,TRBV19,TRBJ1-2,TRBD1,CASSGTTGAYGYTF,TGTGCCAGTAGCGGTACGACAGGGGCTTATGGCTACACCTTC
.,TRBV15,TRBJ2-7,.,CATSRRVGLYEQYF,TGTGCCACCAGCAGGCGGGTCGGGCTCTACGAGCAGTACTTC
.,TRBV5-1,TRBJ1-1,.,CASSSTLNTEAFF,TGCGCCAGCAGCTCCACACTGAACACTGAAGCTTTCTTT
.,TRBV5-1,TRBJ1-2,TRBD1,CASSHDRGNGYTF,TGCGCCAGCAGCCATGACAGGGGTAACGGCTACACCTTC
.,TRBV6-5,TRBJ1-2,TRBD1,CASRPDRGKRGYTF,TGTGCCAGCAGGCCGGACAGGGGAAAGAGAGGCTACACCTTC